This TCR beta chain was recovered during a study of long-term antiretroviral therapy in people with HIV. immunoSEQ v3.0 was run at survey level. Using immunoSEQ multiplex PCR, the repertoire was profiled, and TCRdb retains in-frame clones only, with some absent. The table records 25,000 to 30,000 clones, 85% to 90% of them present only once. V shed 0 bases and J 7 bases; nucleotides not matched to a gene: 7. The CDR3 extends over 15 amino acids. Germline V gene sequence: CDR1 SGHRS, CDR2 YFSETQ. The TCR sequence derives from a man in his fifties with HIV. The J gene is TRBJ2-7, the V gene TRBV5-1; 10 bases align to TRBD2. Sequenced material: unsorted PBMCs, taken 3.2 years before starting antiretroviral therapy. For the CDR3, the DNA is TGCGCCAGCAGCTTGGAGCTAGCGGGAGAAATAGAGCAGTACTTC. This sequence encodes CASSLELAGEIEQYF.